This TCR beta chain emerged from a study of T cell responses to AZD1222 COVID-19 vaccine. General observations from the study: Clonal diversity may have been underestimated in mostly white British donors. Just a handful of people given AZD1222 tested seropositive at baseline. In all cases, repertoires were sampled only after the peak T cell response. Unmutated variant regions reportedly attract nearly half of all spike-specific TCRs.

As for this clone: Antigen unknown.

The table came from immunoSEQ multiplex PCR; TCRdb's copy has only in-frame clones and leaves some out. The sample yields roughly 160,000 clones, just over 90% seen once. Sequences were derived from peripheral blood, sampled on day 0 of MenACWY control vaccination. This sequence originates from an adult in good health.

In nucleotides, the CDR3 is TGTGCCAGCAGCTTAGCGGGACAGGGGTTAGGCTACACCTTC. Translation: CASSLAGQGLGYTF. V gene TRBV7-2 combines with J gene TRBJ1-2; the match to TRBD1 covers 10 bases. The ends lost 0 bases at V and 8 bases at J; junction bases unmatched: 3. CDR1 and CDR2 (germline): SGHTA, FQGNSA. This CDR3 region has 14 residues. Combining the CDR3 with reference TRBV7-2 and TRBJ1-2 gives the whole variable domain GAGVSQSPSNKVTEKGKDVELRCDPISGHTALYWYRQSLGQGLEFLIYFQGNSAPDKSGLPSDRFSAERTGGSVSTLTIQRTQQEDSAVYLCASSLAGQGLGYTFGSGTRLTVV.